This T cell receptor (beta chain) stems from a study of technical replicates of blood from a handful of donors. After removal of 0 bases from V and 10 bases from J, the junction contained 7 bases not matched to a gene. Germline V gives CDR1 SGHNT, CDR2 YYREEE (reference sequence). The CDR3 totals 15 residues. This clone was observed a single time. The repertoire was sequenced with immunoSEQ multiplex PCR; TCRdb's copy has only in-frame clones and lacks some. The data hold 85,000 to 100,000 clones, with approximately 95% observed a single time. The sample consisted of T cells isolated from PBMCs. The clonotype was recovered from a human donor in good health. The V call is TRBV5-4, the J call TRBJ1-6; 7 bases align to TRBD1. The CDR3 region has the DNA TGTGCCAGCAGCTTGGGACAGGGCACTGACTCACCCCTCCACTTT. Translating gives CASSLGQGTDSPLHF.